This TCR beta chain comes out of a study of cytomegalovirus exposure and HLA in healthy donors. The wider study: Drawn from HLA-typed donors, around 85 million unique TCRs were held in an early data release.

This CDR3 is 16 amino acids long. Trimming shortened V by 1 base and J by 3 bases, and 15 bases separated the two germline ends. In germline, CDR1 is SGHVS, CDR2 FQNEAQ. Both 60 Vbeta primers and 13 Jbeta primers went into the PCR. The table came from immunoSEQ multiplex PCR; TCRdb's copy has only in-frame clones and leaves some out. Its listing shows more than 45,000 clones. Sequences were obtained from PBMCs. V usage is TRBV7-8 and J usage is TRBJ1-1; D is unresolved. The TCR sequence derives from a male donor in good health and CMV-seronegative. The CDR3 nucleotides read TGTGCCAGCAGCTTAGGACTATCGGACGGAGACACTGAAGCTTTCTTT. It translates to CASSLGLSDGDTEAFF.